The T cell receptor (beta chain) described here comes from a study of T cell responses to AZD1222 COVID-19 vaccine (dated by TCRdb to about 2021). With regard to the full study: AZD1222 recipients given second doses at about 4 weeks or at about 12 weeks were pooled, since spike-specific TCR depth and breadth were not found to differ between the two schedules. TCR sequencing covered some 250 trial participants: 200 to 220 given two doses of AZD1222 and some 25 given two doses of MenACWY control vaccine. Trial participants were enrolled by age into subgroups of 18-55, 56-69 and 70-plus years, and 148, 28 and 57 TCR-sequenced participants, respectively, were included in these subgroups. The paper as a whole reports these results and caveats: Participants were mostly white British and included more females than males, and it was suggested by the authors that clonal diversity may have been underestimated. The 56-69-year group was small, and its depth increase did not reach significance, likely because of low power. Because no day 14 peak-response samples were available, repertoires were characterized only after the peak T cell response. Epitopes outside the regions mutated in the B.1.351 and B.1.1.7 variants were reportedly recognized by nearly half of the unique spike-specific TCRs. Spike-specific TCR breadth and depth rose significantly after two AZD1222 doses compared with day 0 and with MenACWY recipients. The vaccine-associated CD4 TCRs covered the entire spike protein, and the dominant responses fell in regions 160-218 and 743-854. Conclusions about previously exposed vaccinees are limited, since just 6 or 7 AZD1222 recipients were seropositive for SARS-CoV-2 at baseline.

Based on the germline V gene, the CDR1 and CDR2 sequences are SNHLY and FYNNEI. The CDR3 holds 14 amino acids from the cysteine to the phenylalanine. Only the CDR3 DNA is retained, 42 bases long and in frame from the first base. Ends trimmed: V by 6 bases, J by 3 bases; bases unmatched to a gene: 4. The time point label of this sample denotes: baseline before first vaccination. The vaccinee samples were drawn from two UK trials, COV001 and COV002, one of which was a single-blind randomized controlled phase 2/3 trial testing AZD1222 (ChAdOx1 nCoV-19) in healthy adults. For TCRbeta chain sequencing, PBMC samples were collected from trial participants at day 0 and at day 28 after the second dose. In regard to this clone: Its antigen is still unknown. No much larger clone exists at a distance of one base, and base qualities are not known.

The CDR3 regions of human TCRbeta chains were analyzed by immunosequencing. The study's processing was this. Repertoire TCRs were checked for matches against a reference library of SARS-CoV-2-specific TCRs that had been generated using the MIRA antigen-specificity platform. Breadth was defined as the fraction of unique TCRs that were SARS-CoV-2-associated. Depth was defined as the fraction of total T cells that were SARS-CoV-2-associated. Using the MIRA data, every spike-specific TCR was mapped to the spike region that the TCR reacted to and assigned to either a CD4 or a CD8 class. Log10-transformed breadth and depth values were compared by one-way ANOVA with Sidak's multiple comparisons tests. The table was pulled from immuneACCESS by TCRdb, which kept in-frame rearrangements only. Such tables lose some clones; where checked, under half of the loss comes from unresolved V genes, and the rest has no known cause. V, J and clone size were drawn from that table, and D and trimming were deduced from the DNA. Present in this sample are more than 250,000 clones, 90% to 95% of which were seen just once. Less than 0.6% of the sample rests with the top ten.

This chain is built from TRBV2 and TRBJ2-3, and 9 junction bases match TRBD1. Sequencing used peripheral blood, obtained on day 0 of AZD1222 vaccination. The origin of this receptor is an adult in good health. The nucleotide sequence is TGTGCCAGCAGCGCGGGACAGGGAACAGATACGCAGTATTTT. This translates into CASSAGQGTDTQYF.